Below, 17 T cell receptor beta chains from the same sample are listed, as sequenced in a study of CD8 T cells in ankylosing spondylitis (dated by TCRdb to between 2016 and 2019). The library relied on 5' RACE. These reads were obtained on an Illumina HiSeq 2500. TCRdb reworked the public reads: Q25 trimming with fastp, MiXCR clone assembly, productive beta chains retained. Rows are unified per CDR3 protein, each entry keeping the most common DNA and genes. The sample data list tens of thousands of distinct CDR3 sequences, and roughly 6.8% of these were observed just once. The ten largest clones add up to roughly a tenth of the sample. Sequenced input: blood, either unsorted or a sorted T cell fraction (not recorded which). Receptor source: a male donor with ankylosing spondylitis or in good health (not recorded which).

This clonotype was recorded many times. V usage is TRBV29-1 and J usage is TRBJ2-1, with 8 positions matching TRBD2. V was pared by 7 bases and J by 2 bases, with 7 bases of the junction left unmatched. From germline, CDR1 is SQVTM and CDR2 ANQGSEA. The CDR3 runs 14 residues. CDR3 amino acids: CSAEALAAYNEQFF. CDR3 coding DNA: TGCAGCGCCGAGGCACTAGCGGCCTACAATGAGCAGTTCTTC.

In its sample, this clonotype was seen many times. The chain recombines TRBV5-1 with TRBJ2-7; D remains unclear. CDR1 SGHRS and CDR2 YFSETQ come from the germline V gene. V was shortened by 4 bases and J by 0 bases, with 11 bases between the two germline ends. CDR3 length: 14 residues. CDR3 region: CASSEAASSYEQYF. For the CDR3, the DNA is TGCGCCAGCAGCGAGGCTGCTAGCTCCTACGAGCAGTACTTC.

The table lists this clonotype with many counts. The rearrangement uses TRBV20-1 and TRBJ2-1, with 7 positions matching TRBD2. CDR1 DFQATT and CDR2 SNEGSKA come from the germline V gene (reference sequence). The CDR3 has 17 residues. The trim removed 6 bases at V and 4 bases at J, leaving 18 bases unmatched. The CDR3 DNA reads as TGCAGTGCATCTCATGAGATCCGGCTAGCGGATTACAATGAGCAGTTCTTC. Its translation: CSASHEIRLADYNEQFF.

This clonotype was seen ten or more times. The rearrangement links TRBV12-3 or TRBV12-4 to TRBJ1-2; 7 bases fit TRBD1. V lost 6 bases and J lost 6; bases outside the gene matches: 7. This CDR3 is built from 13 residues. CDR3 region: CASSPPQGDGYTF. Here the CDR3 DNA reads TGTGCCAGCAGCCCCCCCCAGGGGGATGGCTACACCTTC.

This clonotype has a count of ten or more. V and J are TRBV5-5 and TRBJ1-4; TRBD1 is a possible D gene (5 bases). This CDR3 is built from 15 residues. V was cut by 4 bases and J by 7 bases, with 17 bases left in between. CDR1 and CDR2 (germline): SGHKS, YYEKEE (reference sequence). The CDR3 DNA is TGTGCCAGCAGCCTCTTCGGAGGGGAGGCTGAAAAACTGTTTTTT. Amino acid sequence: CASSLFGGEAEKLFF.

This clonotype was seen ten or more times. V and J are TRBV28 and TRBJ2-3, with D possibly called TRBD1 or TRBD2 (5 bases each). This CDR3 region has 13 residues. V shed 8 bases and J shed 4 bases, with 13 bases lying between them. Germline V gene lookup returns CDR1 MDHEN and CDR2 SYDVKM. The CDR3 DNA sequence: TGTGCCAGCGACTCTCAGGGACCAGATACGCAGTATTTT. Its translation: CASDSQGPDTQYF. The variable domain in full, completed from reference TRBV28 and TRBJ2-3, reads DVKVTQSSRYLVKRTGEKVFLECVQDMDHENMFWYRQDPGLGLRLIYFSYDVKMKEKGDIPEGYSVSREKKERFSLILESASTNQTSMYLCASDSQGPDTQYFGPGTRLTVL.

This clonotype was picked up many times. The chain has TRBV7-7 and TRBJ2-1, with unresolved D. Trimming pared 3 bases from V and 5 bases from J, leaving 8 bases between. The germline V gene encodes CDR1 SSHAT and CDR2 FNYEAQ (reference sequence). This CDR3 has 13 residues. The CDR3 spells CASSFDGNNEQFF. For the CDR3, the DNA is TGTGCCAGCAGCTTCGACGGCAACAATGAGCAGTTCTTC.

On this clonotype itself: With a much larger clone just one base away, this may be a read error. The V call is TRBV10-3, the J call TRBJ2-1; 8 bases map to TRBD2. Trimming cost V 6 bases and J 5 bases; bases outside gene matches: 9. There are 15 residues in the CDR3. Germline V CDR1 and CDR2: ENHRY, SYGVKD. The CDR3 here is CAIRGTRGRDNEQFF. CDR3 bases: TGTGCCATCAGAGGGACTAGAGGGAGGGACAATGAGCAGTTCTTC.

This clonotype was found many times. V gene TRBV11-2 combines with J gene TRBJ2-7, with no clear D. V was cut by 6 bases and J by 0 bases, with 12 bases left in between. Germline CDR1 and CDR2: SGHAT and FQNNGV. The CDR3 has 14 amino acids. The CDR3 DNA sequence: TGTGCCAGCAGTTACTCGGACGGCTCCTACGAGCAGTACTTC. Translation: CASSYSDGSYEQYF.

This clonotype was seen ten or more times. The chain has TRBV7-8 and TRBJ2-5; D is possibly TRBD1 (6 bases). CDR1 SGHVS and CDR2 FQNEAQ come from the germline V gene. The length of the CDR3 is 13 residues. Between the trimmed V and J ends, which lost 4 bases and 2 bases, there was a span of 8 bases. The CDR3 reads CASSSGVQETQYF. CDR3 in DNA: TGTGCCAGCAGCTCAGGGGTTCAAGAGACCCAGTACTTC.

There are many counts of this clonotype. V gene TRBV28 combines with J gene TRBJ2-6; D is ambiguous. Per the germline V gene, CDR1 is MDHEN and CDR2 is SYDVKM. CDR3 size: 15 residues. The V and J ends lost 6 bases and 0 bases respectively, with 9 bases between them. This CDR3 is CASRGESSGANVLTF. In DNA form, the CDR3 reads TGTGCCAGCAGAGGAGAGAGCTCTGGGGCCAACGTCCTGACTTTC. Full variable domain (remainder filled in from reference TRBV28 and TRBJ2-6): DVKVTQSSRYLVKRTGEKVFLECVQDMDHENMFWYRQDPGLGLRLIYFSYDVKMKEKGDIPEGYSVSREKKERFSLILESASTNQTSMYLCASRGESSGANVLTFGAGSRLTVL.

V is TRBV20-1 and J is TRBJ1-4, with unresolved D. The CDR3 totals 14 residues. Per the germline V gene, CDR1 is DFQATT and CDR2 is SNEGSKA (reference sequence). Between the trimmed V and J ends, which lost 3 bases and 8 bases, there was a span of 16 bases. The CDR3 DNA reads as TGCAGTGCTAGCTACGGGGATCCCTGGGAAAAACTGTTTTTT. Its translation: CSASYGDPWEKLFF.

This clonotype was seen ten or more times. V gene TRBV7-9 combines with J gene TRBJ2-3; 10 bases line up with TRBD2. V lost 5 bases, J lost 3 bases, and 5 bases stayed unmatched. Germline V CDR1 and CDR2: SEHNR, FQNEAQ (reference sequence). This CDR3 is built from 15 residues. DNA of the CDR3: TGTGCCAGCAGCCCACGGACTAGCGGTACAGATACGCAGTATTTT. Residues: CASSPRTSGTDTQYF.

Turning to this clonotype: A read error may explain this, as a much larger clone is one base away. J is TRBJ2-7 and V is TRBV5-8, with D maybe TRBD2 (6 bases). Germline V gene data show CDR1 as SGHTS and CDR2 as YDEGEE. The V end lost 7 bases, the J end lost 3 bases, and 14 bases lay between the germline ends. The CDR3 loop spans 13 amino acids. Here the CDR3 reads CASGLGRDYEQYF. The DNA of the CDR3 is TGTGCCAGCGGCCTGGGGCGGGACTACGAGCAGTACTTC.

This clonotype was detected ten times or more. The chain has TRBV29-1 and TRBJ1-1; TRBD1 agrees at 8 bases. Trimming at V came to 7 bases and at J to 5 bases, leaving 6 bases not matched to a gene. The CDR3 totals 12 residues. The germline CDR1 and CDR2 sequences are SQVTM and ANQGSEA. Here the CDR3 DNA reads TGCAGCGGAAGGACAGGGAGGACTGAAGCTTTCTTT. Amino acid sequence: CSGRTGRTEAFF. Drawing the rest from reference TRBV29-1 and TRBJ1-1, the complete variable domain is SAVISQKPSRDICQRGTSLTIQCQVDSQVTMMFWYRQQPGQSLTLIATANQGSEATYESGFVIDKFPISRPNLTFSTLTVSNMSPEDSSIYLCSGRTGRTEAFFGQGTRLTVV.

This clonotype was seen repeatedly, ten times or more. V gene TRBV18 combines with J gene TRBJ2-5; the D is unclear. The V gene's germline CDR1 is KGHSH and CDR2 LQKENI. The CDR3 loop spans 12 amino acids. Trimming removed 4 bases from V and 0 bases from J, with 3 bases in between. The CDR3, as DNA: TGTGCCAGCTCACAGTACCAAGAGACCCAGTACTTC. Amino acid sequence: CASSQYQETQYF.

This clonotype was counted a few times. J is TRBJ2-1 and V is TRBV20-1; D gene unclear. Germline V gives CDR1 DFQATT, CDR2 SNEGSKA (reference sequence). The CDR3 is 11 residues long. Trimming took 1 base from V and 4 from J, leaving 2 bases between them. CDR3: CSARGYNEQFF. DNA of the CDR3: TGCAGTGCTAGAGGGTACAATGAGCAGTTCTTC.